These T cell receptor beta chains were read from a single sample in a study of radiation and T cells in renal cell carcinoma. Sequencing was performed with immunoSEQ multiplex PCR; in TCRdb, only in-frame clones are kept and a portion is missing. Altogether 130,000 or so clones are present, over 75% being singletons, with the ten largest covering around 13%. The sequencing used blood, collected from a patient whose treatment included radiotherapy and nephrectomy. Receptors originate from a woman aged 50 to 60 with renal cell carcinoma. Both conserved end residues are part of each CDR3. Each record gives: V gene, D gene, clone size, J gene, CDR3 protein, CDR3 DNA. The D gene is left open where the match is weak. Clone size is not always given. Where it is, it says once, few, many or a class for expanded clones.

TRBV4-1	NA	NA	TRBJ2-2	CASSQDDLGGELFF	TGCGCCAGCAGCCAAGATGACTTGGGCGGGGAGCTGTTTTTT
TRBV14	NA	NA	TRBJ2-1	CASSQDLYNEQFF	TGTGCCAGCAGCCAAGATCTGTACAATGAGCAGTTCTTC
TRBV25-1	TRBD2	NA	TRBJ2-1	CASSQITGGGTNEQFF	TGTGCCAGCAGCCAGATCACGGGCGGGGGGACGAATGAGCAGTTCTTC
TRBV6-6	NA	NA	TRBJ2-2	CASSQQENTGELFF	TGTGCCAGCAGCCAACAGGAGAACACCGGGGAGCTGTTTTTT
TRBV5-1	TRBD1	NA	TRBJ2-5	CASSLAPGTGVGETQYF	TGCGCCAGCAGCTTGGCCCCGGGGACAGGGGTAGGAGAGACCCAGTACTTC
TRBV10-3	NA	NA	TRBJ1-3	CAIMSDRSGNTIYF	TGTGCCATCATGTCGGACAGATCTGGAAACACCATATATTTT
TRBV18	NA	NA	TRBJ1-4	CASSPFNRDTNEKLFF	TGTGCCAGCTCACCATTTAACAGGGACACTAATGAAAAACTGTTTTTT
TRBV15	NA	NA	TRBJ2-7	CATSRGMGQTDYEQYF	TGTGCCACCAGTCGCGGGATGGGGCAGACAGATTACGAGCAGTACTTC
TRBV18	NA	NA	TRBJ1-1	CASSTVRAGTEAFF	TGTGCCAGCTCAACGGTTCGGGCAGGGACCGAAGCTTTCTTT
TRBV7-2	NA	NA	TRBJ1-2	CASRYEGGHNYGYTF	TGTGCCAGCAGATACGAGGGGGGCCATAACTATGGCTACACCTTC
TRBV20-1	NA	NA	TRBJ2-1	CRAGGHNEQFF	TGCAGGGCCGGGGGCCACAATGAGCAGTTCTTC
TRBV7-9	NA	NA	TRBJ1-2	CASSVRQFGYTF	TGTGCCAGCAGCGTCAGACAGTTTGGCTACACCTTC
TRBV19	TRBD1	once	TRBJ1-2	CASSIEGDRGDYGYTF	TGTGCCAGTAGTATAGAAGGGGACAGGGGCGACTATGGCTACACCTTC
TRBV19	NA	NA	TRBJ1-5	CASNGGGDQPQHF	TGTGCCAGCAATGGGGGAGGCGATCAGCCCCAGCATTTT
TRBV7-2	TRBD2	NA	TRBJ2-2	CASSFLAGGNTGELFF	TGTGCCAGCAGCTTTTTGGCGGGGGGGAACACCGGGGAGCTGTTTTTT
TRBV29-1	NA	once	TRBJ2-5	CSGLNREFGVETQYF	TGCAGCGGATTAAACAGGGAATTCGGAGTCGAGACCCAGTACTTC
TRBV7-2	NA	NA	TRBJ2-1	CASSPQDQPYNEQFF	TGTGCCAGCAGCCCCCAGGACCAACCCTACAATGAGCAGTTCTTC
TRBV19	NA	NA	TRBJ1-1	CASSSGVNTEAFF	TGTGCCAGTAGTAGCGGGGTTAACACTGAAGCTTTCTTT
TRBV6-1	TRBD1	NA	TRBJ1-5	CAGGRTGDQPQHF	TGTGCCGGCGGTAGGACAGGGGATCAGCCCCAGCATTTT
TRBV7-2	TRBD2	NA	TRBJ2-1	CASSSPAGRAYNEQFF	TGTGCCAGCAGCTCCCCAGCGGGGCGGGCCTACAATGAGCAGTTCTTC
TRBV4-1	NA	NA	TRBJ2-1	CASSQDRFDPYNEQFF	TGCGCCAGCAGCCAAGACAGGTTTGATCCTTACAATGAGCAGTTCTTC
TRBV6-6	TRBD1	NA	TRBJ1-2	CASTQDRGNYGYTF	TGTGCCAGCACCCAGGACAGGGGAAACTATGGCTACACCTTC
TRBV29-1	TRBD2	NA	TRBJ2-2	CSVDTSGAAGELFF	TGCAGCGTTGACACTAGCGGGGCCGCCGGGGAGCTGTTTTTT
TRBV7-9	NA	NA	TRBJ1-3	CASSRRSGSSGNTIYF	TGTGCCAGCAGCCGCCGGTCTGGCAGCTCTGGAAACACCATATATTTT
TRBV6-6	TRBD1	NA	TRBJ2-3	CASSYDRVTDTQYF	TGTGCCAGCAGTTACGACAGGGTCACAGATACGCAGTATTTT
TRBV6-5	NA	NA	TRBJ2-7	CASSPRDGTYEQYF	TGTGCCAGCAGCCCCCGGGACGGAACCTACGAGCAGTACTTC
TRBV19	NA	NA	TRBJ2-3	CASSKAERGTQYF	TGTGCCAGTAGTAAGGCCGAGAGGGGTACGCAGTATTTT
TRBV29-1	TRBD1	once	TRBJ1-4	CSVDEQGAEEKLFF	TGCAGCGTTGATGAACAGGGGGCCGAGGAAAAACTGTTTTTT
TRBV6-1	TRBD1	NA	TRBJ1-5	CASSSGTASNQPQHF	TGTGCCAGCAGTTCCGGGACAGCCAGCAATCAGCCCCAGCATTTT
TRBV19	NA	once	TRBJ2-7	CASKSVQSYEQYF	TGTGCCAGTAAATCGGTCCAATCCTACGAGCAGTACTTC
TRBV7-9	NA	NA	TRBJ2-2	CATYPNTGELFF	TGTGCCACCTACCCCAACACCGGGGAGCTGTTTTTT
TRBV19	TRBD1	NA	TRBJ2-5	CASSLTGGETQYF	TGTGCCAGTAGTTTGACAGGGGGGGAGACCCAGTACTTC
TRBV6-5	NA	NA	TRBJ2-7	CASSYSSGSFNEQYF	TGTGCCAGCAGTTACTCTTCGGGAAGCTTCAACGAGCAGTACTTC
TRBV18	NA	NA	TRBJ1-1	CASSPQARGGETEAFF	TGTGCCAGCTCACCACAGGCCAGGGGAGGAGAGACTGAAGCTTTCTTT
TRBV10-2	NA	few	TRBJ2-2	CASAFFSANTGELFF	TGCGCCAGCGCCTTTTTTTCCGCGAACACCGGGGAGCTGTTTTTT
TRBV7-9	NA	NA	TRBJ2-3	CASSFTQDLTDTQYF	TGTGCCAGCAGCTTCACGCAGGACCTCACAGATACGCAGTATTTT
TRBV10-1	NA	NA	TRBJ2-4	CASIDDIQYF	TGCGCCAGCATAGATGACATTCAGTACTTC
TRBV6-1	NA	NA	TRBJ1-3	CASSVEPGNTIYF	TGTGCCAGCAGCGTGGAACCCGGAAACACCATATATTTT
TRBV6-5	NA	once	TRBJ1-2	CASSYDAEIYGYTF	TGTGCCAGCAGTTACGACGCCGAGATCTATGGCTACACCTTC
TRBV7-9	NA	NA	TRBJ1-4	CASSALSDRENEKLFF	TGTGCCAGCAGCGCCCTTTCAGACAGAGAGAATGAAAAACTGTTTTTT
TRBV6-5	NA	NA	TRBJ2-3	CASSYRGGQSTDTQYF	TGTGCCAGCAGTTACCGAGGGGGGCAAAGCACAGATACGCAGTATTTT
TRBV6-5	NA	NA	TRBJ1-1	CASSYSEGKLNTEAFF	TGTGCCAGCAGTTACTCCGAGGGGAAGCTGAACACTGAAGCTTTCTTT
TRBV10-3	NA	NA	TRBJ1-5	CAISEEGRPQHF	TGTGCCATCAGTGAAGAGGGGAGGCCCCAGCATTTT
TRBV2	TRBD1	few	TRBJ1-4	CASRGADRGNEKLFF	TGTGCCAGCAGGGGGGCGGACAGGGGTAATGAAAAACTGTTTTTT
TRBV7-2	NA	NA	TRBJ2-3	CASSLAPPSGTDTQYF	TGTGCCAGCAGCTTAGCGCCCCCCTCCGGGACAGATACGCAGTATTTT
TRBV19	NA	NA	TRBJ1-2	CASSTRHGANYGYTF	TGTGCCAGTAGTACCCGACACGGAGCTAACTATGGCTACACCTTC
TRBV7-2	NA	NA	TRBJ2-1	CASSPRGSGSYNEQFF	TGTGCCAGCAGCCCCCGGGGTAGCGGTTCCTACAATGAGCAGTTCTTC
TRBV19	NA	once	TRBJ2-7	CASSRKPGIILYEQYF	TGTGCCAGTAGTCGAAAACCCGGGATCATACTCTACGAGCAGTACTTC
TRBV2	NA	NA	TRBJ1-3	CASSEAMGYTIYF	TGTGCCAGCAGTGAAGCCATGGGGTACACCATATATTTT
TRBV6-1	NA	NA	TRBJ2-7	CASSEVEAVYEQYF	TGTGCCAGCAGTGAAGTGGAGGCAGTCTACGAGCAGTACTTC
TRBV5-6	TRBD1	NA	TRBJ1-6	CASSVGTGYNSPLHF	TGTGCCAGCAGCGTTGGGACAGGCTATAATTCACCCCTCCACTTT
TRBV4-3	TRBD2	NA	TRBJ2-1	CASSNGGGLYNEQFF	TGCGCCAGCAGCAACGGGGGGGGCTTATACAATGAGCAGTTCTTC
TRBV5-1	TRBD2	NA	TRBJ2-5	CASSLAGGPQGTQYF	TGCGCCAGCAGCTTGGCGGGGGGGCCCCAGGGGACCCAGTACTTC
TRBV6-5	NA	NA	TRBJ1-6	CASNREPNSPLHF	TGTGCCAGCAATCGGGAACCTAATTCACCCCTCCACTTT